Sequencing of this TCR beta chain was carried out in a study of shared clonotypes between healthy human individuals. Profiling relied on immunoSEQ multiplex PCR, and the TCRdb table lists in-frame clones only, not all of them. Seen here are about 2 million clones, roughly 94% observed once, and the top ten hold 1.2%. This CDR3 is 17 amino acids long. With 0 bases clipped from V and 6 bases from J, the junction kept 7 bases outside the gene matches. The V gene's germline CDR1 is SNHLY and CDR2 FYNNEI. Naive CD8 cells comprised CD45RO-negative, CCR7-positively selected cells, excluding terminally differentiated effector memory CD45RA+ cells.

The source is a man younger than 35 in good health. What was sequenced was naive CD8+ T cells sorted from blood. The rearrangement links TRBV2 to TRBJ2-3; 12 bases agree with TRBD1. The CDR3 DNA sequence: TGTGCCAGCAGTGAAGCGCGGGGGACAGGGGGCTCCGATACGCAGTATTTT. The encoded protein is CASSEARGTGGSDTQYF.